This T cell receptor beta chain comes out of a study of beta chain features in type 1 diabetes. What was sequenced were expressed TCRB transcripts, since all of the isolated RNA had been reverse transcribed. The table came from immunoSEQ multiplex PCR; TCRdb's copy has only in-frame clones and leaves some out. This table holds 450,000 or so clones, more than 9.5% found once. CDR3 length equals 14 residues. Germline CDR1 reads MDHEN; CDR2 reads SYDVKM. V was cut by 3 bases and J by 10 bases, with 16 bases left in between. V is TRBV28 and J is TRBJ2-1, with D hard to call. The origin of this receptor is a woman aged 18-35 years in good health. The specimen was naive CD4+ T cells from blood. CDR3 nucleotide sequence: TGTGCCAGCAGTTTTCCACGAATTGCGCGAGAGCAGTTCTTC. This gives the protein CASSFPRIAREQFF.